The T cell receptor beta chain under discussion was sequenced for a study of patients and donors after allogeneic stem cell transplantation. In TCRdb, the RT-PCR reads were re-called with MiXCR into one record per CDR3 protein. The sample holds about 90,000 distinct CDR3 sequences; about 48% are singletons and the top ten take 50% to 75%. Looked up from germline, CDR1 is SGHRS and CDR2 is YFSETQ. The CDR3 is made up of 16 amino acids. The ends lost 0 bases at V and 5 bases at J; junction bases unmatched: 8. The sequencing input was blood, either unsorted or a sorted T cell fraction (not recorded which). The V call is TRBV5-1, the J call TRBJ2-1; 7 bases match TRBD2. The clonotype originates from a human donor who was either an allogeneic HSCT recipient or a stem cell or donor lymphocyte infusion donor (not recorded which). It is not recorded whose cells these are; they may come from a transplant donor. DNA of the CDR3: TGCGCCAGCAGCTTGGCCGAGTCTAGCGGTGACAATGAGCAGTTCTTC. This encodes CASSLAESSGDNEQFF. The entire variable domain, with the rest obtained from reference TRBV5-1 and TRBJ2-1, is as follows: KAGVTQTPRYLIKTRGQQVTLSCSPISGHRSVSWYQQTPGQGLQFLFEYFSETQRNKGNFPGRFSGRQFSNSRSEMNVSTLELGDSALYLCASSLAESSGDNEQFFGPGTRLTVL.